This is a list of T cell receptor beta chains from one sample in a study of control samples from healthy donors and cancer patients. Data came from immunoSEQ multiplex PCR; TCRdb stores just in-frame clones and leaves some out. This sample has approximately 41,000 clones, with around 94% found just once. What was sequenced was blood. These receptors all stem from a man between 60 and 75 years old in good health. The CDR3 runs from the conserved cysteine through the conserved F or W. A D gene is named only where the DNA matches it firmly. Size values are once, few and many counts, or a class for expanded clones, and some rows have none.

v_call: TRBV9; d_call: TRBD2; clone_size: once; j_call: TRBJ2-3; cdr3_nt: TGTGCCAGCAGCGTAGGGCGGGGGGCCAGGGGAATTGCAGTGGGCACAGATACGCAGTATTTT; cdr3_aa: CASSVGRGARGIAVGTDTQYF
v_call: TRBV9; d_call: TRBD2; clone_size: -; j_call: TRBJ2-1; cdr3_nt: TGTGCCAGCAGCGTCAACCGGGAGGGGAGCTCCTACAATGAGCAGTTCTTC; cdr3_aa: CASSVNREGSSYNEQFF
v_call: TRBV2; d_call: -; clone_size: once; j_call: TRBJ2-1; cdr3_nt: TGTGCCAGCACCTCGGAGCGTGGAAGCTCCTACAATGAGCAGTTCTTC; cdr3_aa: CASTSERGSSYNEQFF
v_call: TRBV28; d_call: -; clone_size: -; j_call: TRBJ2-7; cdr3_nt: TGTGCCAGCAGCCTTTCCGGGTTGTACGAGCAGTACTTC; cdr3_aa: CASSLSGLYEQYF
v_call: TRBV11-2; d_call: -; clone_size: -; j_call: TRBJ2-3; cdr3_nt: TGTGCCAGCAGCATTGGTAGTACGCAGTATTTT; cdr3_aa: CASSIGSTQYF
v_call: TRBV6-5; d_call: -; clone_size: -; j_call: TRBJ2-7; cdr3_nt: TGTGCCAGCAGTTACTCGATATTACAGATCTACGAGCAGTACTTC; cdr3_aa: CASSYSILQIYEQYF
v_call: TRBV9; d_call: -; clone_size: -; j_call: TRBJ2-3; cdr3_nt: TGTGCCAGCAGCGGTCCCAGAGGTGGGGGCACAGATACGCAGTATTTT; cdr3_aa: CASSGPRGGGTDTQYF
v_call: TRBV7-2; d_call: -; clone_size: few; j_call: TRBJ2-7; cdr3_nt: TGTGCCAGCAGCCTGTTAAGACAGTCCGAGCAGTACTTC; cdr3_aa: CASSLLRQSEQYF
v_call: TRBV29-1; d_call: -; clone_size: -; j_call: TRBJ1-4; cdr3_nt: TGCAGCGTTGAGGTTGGGGAAAAACTGTTTTTT; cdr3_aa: CSVEVGEKLFF
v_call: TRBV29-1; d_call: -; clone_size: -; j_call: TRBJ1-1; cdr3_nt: TGCAGCGGTAGACAGAGAGGAGACACTGAAGCTTTCTTT; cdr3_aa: CSGRQRGDTEAFF
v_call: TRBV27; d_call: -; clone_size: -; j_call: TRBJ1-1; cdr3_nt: TGTGCCAGCAGTCCTCGGCCGGACGCGGTAGCTTTCTTT; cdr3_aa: CASSPRPDAVAFF
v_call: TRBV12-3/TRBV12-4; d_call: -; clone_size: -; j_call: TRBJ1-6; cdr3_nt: TGTGCCAGCAGTTTAGCTGGGGATTCACCCCTCCACTTT; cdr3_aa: CASSLAGDSPLHF
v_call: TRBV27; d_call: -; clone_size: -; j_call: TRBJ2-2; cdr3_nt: TGTGCCACTTCATGGATGAACACCGGGGAGCTGTTTTTT; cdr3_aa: CATSWMNTGELFF
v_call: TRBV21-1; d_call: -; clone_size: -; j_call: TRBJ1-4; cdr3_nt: TGTGCCAGCTCAACCCCGACCCTGTGGTCTGCCACGGCTAATGAAAAACTGTTTTTT; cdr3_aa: CASSTPTLWSATANEKLFF
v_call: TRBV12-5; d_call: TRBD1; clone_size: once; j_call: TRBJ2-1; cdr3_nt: TGTGCTAGTGGTTTGGTACTCGGACAGGGGGTTAATGAGCAGTTCTTC; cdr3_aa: CASGLVLGQGVNEQFF
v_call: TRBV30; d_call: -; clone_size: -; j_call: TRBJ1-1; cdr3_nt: TGTGCCTGGAGTGTAAATCGGTGGGACACTGAAGCTTTCTTT; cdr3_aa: CAWSVNRWDTEAFF
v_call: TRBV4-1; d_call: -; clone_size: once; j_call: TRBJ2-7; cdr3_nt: TGCGCCAGCAGCCAAGTATCTAGCGTGGGCTACGAGCAGTACTTC; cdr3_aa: CASSQVSSVGYEQYF
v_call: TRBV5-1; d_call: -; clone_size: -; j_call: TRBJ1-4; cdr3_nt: TGCGCCAGCAGCTTGGATCGGCCCTCTAATGAAAAACTGTTTTTT; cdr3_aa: CASSLDRPSNEKLFF
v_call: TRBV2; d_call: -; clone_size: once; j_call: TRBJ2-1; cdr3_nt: TGTGCCAGCAAGGACCTAGCAGGGTATGAGCAGTTCTTC; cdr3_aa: CASKDLAGYEQFF
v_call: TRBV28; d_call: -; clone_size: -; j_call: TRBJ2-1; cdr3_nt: TGTGCCAGCAGTTTGAGGTCTAGCTTTTATGAGCAGTTCTTC; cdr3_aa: CASSLRSSFYEQFF
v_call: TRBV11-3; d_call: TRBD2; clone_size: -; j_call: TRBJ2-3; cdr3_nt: TGTGCCAGCAGCTTAGGACTAGCGATGGTAGGGGCGGATACGCAGTATTTT; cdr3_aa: CASSLGLAMVGADTQYF
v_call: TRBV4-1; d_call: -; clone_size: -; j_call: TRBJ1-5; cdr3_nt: TGCGCCAGCAGCCAAGATATTGGAATCTCCCAGCCCCAGCATTTT; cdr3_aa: CASSQDIGISQPQHF
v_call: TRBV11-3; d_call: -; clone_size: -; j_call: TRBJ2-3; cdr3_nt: TGTGCCAGCAGCTTAGAGAGGGGTCTCACAGATACGCAGTATTTT; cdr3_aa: CASSLERGLTDTQYF
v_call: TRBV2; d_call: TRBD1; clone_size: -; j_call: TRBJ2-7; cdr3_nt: TGTGCCAGTCTGACAGGGGTCGAGCAGTACTTC; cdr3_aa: CASLTGVEQYF
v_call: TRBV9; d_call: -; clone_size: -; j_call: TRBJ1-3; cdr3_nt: TGTGCCAGCAGCGTAGCCGGGGGGGGTTCTGGAAACACCATATATTTT; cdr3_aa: CASSVAGGGSGNTIYF
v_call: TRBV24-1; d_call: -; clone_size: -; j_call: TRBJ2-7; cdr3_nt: TGTGCCACCAGTGACCCCGAGTCCGGGTTACCCTACGAGCAGTACTTC; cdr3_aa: CATSDPESGLPYEQYF
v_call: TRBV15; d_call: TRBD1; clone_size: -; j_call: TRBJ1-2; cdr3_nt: TGTGCCACCAGCAGAGATGCCAGGGGGCGCGAGGGATATGGCTACACCTTC; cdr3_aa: CATSRDARGREGYGYTF
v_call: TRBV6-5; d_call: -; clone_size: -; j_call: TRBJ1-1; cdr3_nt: TGTGCCAGCAGTTCCTTGACAGCGGCCACTGAAGCTTTCTTT; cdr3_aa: CASSSLTAATEAFF
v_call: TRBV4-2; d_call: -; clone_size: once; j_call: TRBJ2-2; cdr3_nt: TGTGCCAGCAGCCCGAGGGAGGAGGGCACCGGGGAGCTGTTTTTT; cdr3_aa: CASSPREEGTGELFF
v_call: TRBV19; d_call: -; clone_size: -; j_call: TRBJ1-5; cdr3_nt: TGTGCCAGTAGCGACAGGTATAGCAATCAGCCCCAGCATTTT; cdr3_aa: CASSDRYSNQPQHF